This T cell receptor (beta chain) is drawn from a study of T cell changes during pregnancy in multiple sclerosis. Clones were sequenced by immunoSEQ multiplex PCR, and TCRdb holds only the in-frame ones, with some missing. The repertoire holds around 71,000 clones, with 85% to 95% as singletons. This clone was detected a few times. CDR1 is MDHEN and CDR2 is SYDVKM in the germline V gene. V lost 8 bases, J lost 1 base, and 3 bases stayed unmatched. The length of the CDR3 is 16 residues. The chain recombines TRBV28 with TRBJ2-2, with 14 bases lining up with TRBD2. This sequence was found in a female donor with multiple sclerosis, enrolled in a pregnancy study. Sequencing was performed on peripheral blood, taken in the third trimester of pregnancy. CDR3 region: CASGLAGGLNTGELFF. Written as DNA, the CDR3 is TGTGCCAGCGGACTAGCGGGAGGATTGAACACCGGGGAGCTGTTTTTT.